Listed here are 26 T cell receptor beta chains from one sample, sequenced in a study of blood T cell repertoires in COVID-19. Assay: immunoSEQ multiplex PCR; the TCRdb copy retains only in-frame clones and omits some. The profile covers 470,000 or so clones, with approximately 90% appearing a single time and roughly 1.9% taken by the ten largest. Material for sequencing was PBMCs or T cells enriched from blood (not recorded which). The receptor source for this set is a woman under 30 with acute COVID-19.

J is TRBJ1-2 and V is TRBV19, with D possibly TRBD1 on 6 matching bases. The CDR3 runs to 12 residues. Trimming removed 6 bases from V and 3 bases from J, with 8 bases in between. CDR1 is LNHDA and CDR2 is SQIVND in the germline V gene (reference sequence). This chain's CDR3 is CASRQGHYGYTF. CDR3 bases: TGTGCCAGTAGGCAGGGGCACTATGGCTACACCTTC. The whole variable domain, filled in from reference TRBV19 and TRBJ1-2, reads DGGITQSPKYLFRKEGQNVTLSCEQNLNHDAMYWYRQDPGQGLRLIYYSQIVNDFQKGDIAEGYSVSREKKESFPLTVTSAQKNPTAFYLCASRQGHYGYTFGSGTRLTVV.

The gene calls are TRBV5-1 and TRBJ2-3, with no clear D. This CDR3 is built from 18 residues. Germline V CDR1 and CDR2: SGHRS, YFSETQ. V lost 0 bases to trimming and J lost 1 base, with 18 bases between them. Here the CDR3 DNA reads TGCGCCAGCAGCTTGGCCAAGTTGTCCCCGGCGGGCACAGATACGCAGTATTTT. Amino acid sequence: CASSLAKLSPAGTDTQYF.

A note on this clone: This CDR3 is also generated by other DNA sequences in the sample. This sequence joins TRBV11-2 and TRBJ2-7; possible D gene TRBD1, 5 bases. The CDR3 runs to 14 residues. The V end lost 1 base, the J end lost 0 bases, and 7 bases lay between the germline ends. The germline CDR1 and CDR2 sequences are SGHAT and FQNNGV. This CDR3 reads CASSLVQGSYEQYF. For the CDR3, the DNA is TGTGCCAGCAGCTTAGTGCAGGGCTCCTACGAGCAGTACTTC.

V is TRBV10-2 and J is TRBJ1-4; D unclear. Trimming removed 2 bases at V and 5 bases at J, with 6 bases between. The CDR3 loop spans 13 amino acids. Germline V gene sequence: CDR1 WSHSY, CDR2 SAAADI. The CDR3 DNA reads TGCGCCAGCAGTGAGGGGCAGAATGAAAAACTGTTTTTT. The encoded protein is CASSEGQNEKLFF.

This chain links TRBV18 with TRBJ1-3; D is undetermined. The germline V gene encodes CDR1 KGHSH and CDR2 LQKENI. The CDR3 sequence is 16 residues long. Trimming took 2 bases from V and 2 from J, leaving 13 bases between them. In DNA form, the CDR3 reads TGTGCCAGCTCACCAAGCAGTTTGAGGACTGGAAACACCATATATTTT. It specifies CASSPSSLRTGNTIYF.

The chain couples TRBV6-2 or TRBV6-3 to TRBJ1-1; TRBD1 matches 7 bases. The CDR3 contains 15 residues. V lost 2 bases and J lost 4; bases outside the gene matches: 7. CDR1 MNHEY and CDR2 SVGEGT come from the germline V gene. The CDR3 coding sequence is TGTGCCAGCAGTTACAGGGGCAGGGGGAGCACTGAAGCTTTCTTT. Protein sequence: CASSYRGRGSTEAFF.

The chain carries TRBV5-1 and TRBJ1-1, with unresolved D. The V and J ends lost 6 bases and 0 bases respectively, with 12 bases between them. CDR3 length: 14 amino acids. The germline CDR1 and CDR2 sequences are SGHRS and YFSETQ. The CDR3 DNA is TGCGCCAGCAATCGTGGCGGGGTGAACACTGAAGCTTTCTTT. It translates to CASNRGGVNTEAFF.

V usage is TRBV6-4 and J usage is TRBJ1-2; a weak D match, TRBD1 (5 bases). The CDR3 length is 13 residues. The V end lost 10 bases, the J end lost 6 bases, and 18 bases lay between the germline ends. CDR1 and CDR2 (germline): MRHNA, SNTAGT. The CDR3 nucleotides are TGTGCCACCCGTGGGGGGAATAATCATGGCTACACCTTC. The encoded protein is CATRGGNNHGYTF.

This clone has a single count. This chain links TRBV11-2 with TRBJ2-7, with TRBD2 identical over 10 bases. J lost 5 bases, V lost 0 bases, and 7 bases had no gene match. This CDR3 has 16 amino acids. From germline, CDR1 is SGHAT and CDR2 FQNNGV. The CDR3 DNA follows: TGTGCCAGCAGCTTAGAATTGGGCCTAGCGGGAGACGAGCAGTACTTC. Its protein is CASSLELGLAGDEQYF.

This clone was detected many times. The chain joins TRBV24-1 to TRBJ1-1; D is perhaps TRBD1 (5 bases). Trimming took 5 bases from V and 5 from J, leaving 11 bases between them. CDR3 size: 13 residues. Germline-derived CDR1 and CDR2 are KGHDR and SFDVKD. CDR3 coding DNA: TGTGCCACCAGTGCAGCAGGGCTTACTGAAGCTTTCTTT. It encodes CATSAAGLTEAFF.

The CDR3 DNA reads TGTGCCAGCAGTTTAGCGGGTCTTTACGAGCAGTACTTC. Its protein product is CASSLAGLYEQYF. The rearrangement links TRBV27 to TRBJ2-7; a possible D gene is TRBD2 (5 bases). The V end was cut by 2 bases, the J end by 4 bases, with 9 bases between. This CDR3 is built from 13 residues. Germline V gene lookup returns CDR1 MNHEY and CDR2 SMNVEV (reference sequence).

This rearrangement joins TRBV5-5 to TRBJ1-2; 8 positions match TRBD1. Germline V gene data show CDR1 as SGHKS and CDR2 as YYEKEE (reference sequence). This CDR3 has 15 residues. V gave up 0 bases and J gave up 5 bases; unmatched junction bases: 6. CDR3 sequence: CASSLGPGGDYGYTF. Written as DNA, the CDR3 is TGTGCCAGCAGCTTGGGGCCAGGGGGCGATTATGGCTACACCTTC. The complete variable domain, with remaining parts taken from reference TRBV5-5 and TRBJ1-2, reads DAGVTQSPTHLIKTRGQQVTLRCSPISGHKSVSWYQQVLGQGPQFIFQYYEKEERGRGNFPDRFSARQFPNYSSELNVNALLLGDSALYLCASSLGPGGDYGYTFGSGTRLTVV.

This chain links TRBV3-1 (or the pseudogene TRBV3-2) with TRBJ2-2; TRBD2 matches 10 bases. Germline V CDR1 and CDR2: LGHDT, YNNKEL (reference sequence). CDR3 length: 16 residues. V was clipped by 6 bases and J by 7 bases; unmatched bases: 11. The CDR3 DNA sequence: TGTGCCAGCAGTCCGGGGAGCGGGAGGGCCTTCGGGGAGCTGTTTTTT. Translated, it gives CASSPGSGRAFGELFF.

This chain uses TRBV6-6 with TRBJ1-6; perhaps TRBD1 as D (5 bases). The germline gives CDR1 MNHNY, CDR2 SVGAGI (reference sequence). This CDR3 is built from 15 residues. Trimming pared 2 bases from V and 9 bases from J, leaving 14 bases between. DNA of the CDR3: TGTGCCAGCAGTTACGGTCAGGGTAGTGGTTCACCCCTCCACTTT. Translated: CASSYGQGSGSPLHF.

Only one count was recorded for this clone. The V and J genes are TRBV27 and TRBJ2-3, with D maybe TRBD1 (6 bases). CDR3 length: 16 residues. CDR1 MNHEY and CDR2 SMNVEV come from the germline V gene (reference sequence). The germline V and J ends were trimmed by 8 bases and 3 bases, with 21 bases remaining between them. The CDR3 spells CASGQHRVEATDTQYF. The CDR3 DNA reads TGTGCCAGCGGACAACACAGGGTAGAAGCGACAGATACGCAGTATTTT.

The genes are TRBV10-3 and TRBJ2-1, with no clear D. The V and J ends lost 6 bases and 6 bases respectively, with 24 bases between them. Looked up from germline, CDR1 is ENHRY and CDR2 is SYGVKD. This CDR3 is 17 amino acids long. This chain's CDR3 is CAIRPDPAQPRSNEQFF. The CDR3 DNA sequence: TGTGCCATCAGGCCCGATCCGGCTCAACCTAGAAGCAATGAGCAGTTCTTC.

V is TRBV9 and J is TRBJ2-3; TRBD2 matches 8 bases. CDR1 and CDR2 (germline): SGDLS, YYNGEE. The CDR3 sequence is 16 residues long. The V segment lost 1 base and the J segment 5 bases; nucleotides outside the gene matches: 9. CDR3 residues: CASSVRGAGEGDTQYF. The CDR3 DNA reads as TGTGCCAGCAGCGTACGGGGAGCGGGAGAAGGAGATACGCAGTATTTT.

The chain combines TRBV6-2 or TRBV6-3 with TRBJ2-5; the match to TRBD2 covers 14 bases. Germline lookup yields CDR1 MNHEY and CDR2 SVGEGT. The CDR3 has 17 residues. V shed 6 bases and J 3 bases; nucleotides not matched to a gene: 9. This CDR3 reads CASSLPPGLAGEETQYF. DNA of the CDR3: TGTGCCAGCAGCTTACCTCCGGGACTAGCGGGAGAAGAGACCCAGTACTTC.

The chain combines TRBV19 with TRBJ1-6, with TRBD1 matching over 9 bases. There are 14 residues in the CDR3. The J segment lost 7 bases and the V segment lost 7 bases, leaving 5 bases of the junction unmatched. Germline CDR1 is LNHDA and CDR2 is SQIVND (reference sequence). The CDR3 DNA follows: TGTGCCAGTACCCGAGGACAGGGGAATTCACCCCTCCACTTT. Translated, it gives CASTRGQGNSPLHF.

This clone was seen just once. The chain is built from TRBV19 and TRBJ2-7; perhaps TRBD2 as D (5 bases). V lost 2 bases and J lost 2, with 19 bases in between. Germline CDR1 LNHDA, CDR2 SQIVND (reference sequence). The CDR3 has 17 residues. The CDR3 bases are TGTGCCAGTAGTATACATTTGGGAGAGGGCCCAACCTACGAGCAGTACTTC. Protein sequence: CASSIHLGEGPTYEQYF.

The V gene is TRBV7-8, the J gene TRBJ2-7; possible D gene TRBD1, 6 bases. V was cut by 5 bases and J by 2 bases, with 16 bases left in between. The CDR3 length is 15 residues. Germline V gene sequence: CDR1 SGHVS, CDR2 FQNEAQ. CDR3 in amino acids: CASSASGTLPYEQYF. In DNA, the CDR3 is TGTGCCAGCAGCGCCTCCGGGACACTTCCCTACGAGCAGTACTTC.

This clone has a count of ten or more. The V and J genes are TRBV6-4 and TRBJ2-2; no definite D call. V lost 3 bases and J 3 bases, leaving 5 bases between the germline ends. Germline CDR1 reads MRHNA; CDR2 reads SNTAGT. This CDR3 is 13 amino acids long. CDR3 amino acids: CASSDQDTGELFF. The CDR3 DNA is TGTGCCAGCAGTGATCAGGACACCGGGGAGCTGTTTTTT.

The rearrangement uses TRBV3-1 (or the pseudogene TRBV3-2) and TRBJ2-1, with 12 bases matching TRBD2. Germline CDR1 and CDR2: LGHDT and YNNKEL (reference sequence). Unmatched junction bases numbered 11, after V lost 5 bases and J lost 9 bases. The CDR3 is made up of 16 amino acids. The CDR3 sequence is CASSSDLAGGWSEQFF. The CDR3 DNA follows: TGTGCCAGCAGCTCTGATCTAGCGGGAGGGTGGAGTGAGCAGTTCTTC.

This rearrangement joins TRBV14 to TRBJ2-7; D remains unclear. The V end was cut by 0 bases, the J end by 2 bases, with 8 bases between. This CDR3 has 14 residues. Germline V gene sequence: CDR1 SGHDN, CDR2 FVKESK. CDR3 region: CASSQDRRPYEQYF. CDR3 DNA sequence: TGTGCCAGCAGCCAAGACAGGCGACCCTACGAGCAGTACTTC.

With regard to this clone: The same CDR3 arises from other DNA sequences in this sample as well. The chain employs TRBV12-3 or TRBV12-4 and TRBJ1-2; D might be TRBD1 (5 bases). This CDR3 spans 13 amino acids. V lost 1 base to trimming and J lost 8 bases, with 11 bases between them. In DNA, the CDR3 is TGTGCCAGCAGTTTAGGGGGCCCCTACGGCTACACCTTC. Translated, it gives CASSLGGPYGYTF.

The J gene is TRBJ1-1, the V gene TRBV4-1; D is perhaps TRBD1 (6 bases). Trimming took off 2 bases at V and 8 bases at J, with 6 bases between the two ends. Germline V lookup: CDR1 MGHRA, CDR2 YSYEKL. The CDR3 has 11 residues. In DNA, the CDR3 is TGCGCCAGCAGCCAAACAGGGGAAGCTTTCTTT. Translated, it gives CASSQTGEAFF.